This TCR beta chain was documented in a study of identical twins. Overall study findings and caveats: Surplus twin overlap in beta out-of-frame sequences was less pronounced. Recombination models fit unrelated individuals' TCR alpha sharing but underestimated twins'.

V dropped 8 bases and J dropped 4; count of bases not matched to a gene: 10. Germline V gene lookup returns CDR1 SGHDN and CDR2 FVKESK. The CDR3 is 15 residues long. MiXCR was run by TCRdb on the 5' RACE reads, yielding one entry per CDR3 protein. Of roughly 350,000 distinct CDR3 sequences in the sample, approximately 10% were seen once. Note on this clonotype: The target antigen is unknown.

Source material: naive T cells sorted from blood. The sequence was obtained from a woman aged 45-65 years in good health. V is TRBV14 and J is TRBJ1-1, with 10 bases identical to TRBD1. The CDR3 sequence is CASRGTGEGGTEAFF. CDR3 DNA: TGTGCCAGCCGGGGGACAGGGGAAGGGGGCACTGAAGCTTTCTTT.